This entry is about one T cell receptor (beta chain). What it binds is unknown. The ends were cut back, 2 bases at V and 4 bases at J, with 16 bases in the middle. CDR1 is MDHEN, CDR2 SYDVKM, per germline. The CDR3 spans 16 residues. This record comes from a study of cytomegalovirus exposure and HLA in healthy donors. The study ran its PCR with 60 Vbeta and 13 Jbeta primers. Measured with immunoSEQ multiplex PCR; TCRdb has only the in-frame clones, and not every one. The table shows around 230,000 clones, with almost 80% occurring only once. Whereas donors were nominally healthy upon sampling, unrecorded immune exposures were probable. General study findings and limits: What a later analysis showed was that several of the most significant clusters appeared linked to common viral pathogens. Prediction of most subjects' HLA-A and HLA-B alleles by TCR beta sequences was reportedly accurate.

The V and J genes are TRBV28 and TRBJ2-3; the D gene is possibly TRBD1 (5 bases). Input material: PBMCs. The receptor was isolated from a male donor in good health and CMV-seronegative. CDR3 protein: CASSLPPGNVADTQYF. The CDR3 DNA reads as TGTGCCAGCAGTTTACCGCCAGGGAATGTCGCAGATACGCAGTATTTT. Using reference TRBV28 and TRBJ2-3 for the parts outside the CDR3, the full variable domain is DVKVTQSSRYLVKRTGEKVFLECVQDMDHENMFWYRQDPGLGLRLIYFSYDVKMKEKGDIPEGYSVSREKKERFSLILESASTNQTSMYLCASSLPPGNVADTQYFGPGTRLTVL.